Following are 16 T cell receptor beta chains from one sample sequenced in a study of T cell repertoires in cytomegalovirus infection (dated by TCRdb to the late 2010s). The data were produced on an Illumina HiSeq 1500. Using fastp trimming at Q25 and MiXCR clonotype assembly, TCRdb reanalyzed the public sequencing data and kept in-frame beta chains. All rows with the same CDR3 protein become a single entry with the most common DNA and genes. In all, the sample holds 350,000 to 450,000 distinct CDR3 sequences, and 18% of those were seen once. Together, the top ten hold 8.5% to 10% of the sample. Sequencing was carried out using PBMCs. Source of these receptors: a human donor in good health (CMV status not recorded). Some clones in this sample may be carry-over from other donors' samples.

This chain links TRBV6-2 or TRBV6-3 with TRBJ2-1, with 10 nucleotides matching TRBD2. Germline V CDR1 and CDR2: MNHEY, SVGEGT. V was clipped by 3 bases and J by 6 bases; unmatched bases: 5. The CDR3 contains 15 residues. CDR3 DNA: TGTGCCAGCAGTTATAGCGGGAGGTGGGGCAATGAGCAGTTCTTC. Amino acid sequence: CASSYSGRWGNEQFF.

This clonotype was picked up many times. This chain links TRBV7-2 with TRBJ1-1; D perhaps matches TRBD1 (6 bases). This CDR3 is 15 amino acids long. Trimming pared 5 bases from V and 6 bases from J, leaving 19 bases between. Germline V CDR1 and CDR2: SGHTA, FQGNSA. The CDR3 DNA is TGTGCCAGCAGCCCCCGAACAGGGTTGCGGCCTGAAGCTTTCTTT. Its protein product is CASSPRTGLRPEAFF.

The sample holds many counts of this clonotype. The CDR3 coding sequence is TGTGCCAGCAGCTTAGAAGCGGAGGGGGAGACCCAGTACTTC. Translated: CASSLEAEGETQYF. The chain joins TRBV7-2 to TRBJ2-5; perhaps TRBD2 as D (6 bases). The CDR3 is made up of 14 amino acids. Germline CDR1 and CDR2: SGHTA and FQGNSA. The V gene lost 1 base and the J gene lost 5 bases, with 11 bases spanning the gap.

The gene calls are TRBV11-2 and TRBJ2-5; 9 bases map to TRBD2. The CDR3 is made up of 16 amino acids. Looked up from germline, CDR1 is SGHAT and CDR2 is FQNNGV. The trim removed 4 bases at V and 1 base at J, leaving 7 bases unmatched. CDR3 sequence reads: CASSSSGIGSQETQYF. The CDR3 DNA reads TGTGCCAGCAGCTCTAGCGGGATTGGCTCCCAAGAGACCCAGTACTTC.

This clonotype was observed a few times. The chain carries TRBV7-9 and TRBJ1-4; TRBD1 aligns across 9 bases. CDR1 SEHNR and CDR2 FQNEAQ come from the germline V gene (reference sequence). V lost 7 bases, J lost 8 bases, and 8 bases stayed unmatched. There are 14 residues in the CDR3. The CDR3 spells CASTPGQGDEKLFF. The CDR3, as DNA: TGTGCCAGCACCCCGGGACAGGGCGACGAAAAACTGTTTTTT.

In its sample, this clonotype was seen many times. For the CDR3, the DNA is TGTGCCAGCACCCCGGGACAGGGGTACCTCTATGGCTACACCTTC. Its translation is CASTPGQGYLYGYTF. V is TRBV6-5 and J is TRBJ1-2, with 10 nucleotides matching TRBD1. After removal of 7 bases from V and 4 bases from J, the junction contained 9 bases not matched to a gene. From germline, CDR1 is MNHEY and CDR2 SVGAGI. CDR3 length equals 15 residues.

The V gene is TRBV6-5, the J gene TRBJ1-5; 9 bases map to TRBD1. CDR3 size: 13 residues. The J segment lost 5 bases and the V segment lost 4 bases, leaving 0 bases of the junction unmatched. In germline, CDR1 is MNHEY, CDR2 SVGAGI. CDR3 bases: TGTGCCAGCAGTTGGGACAGGGATCAGCCCCAGCATTTT. It yields the protein CASSWDRDQPQHF.

The chain has TRBV7-8 and TRBJ2-5; 9 bases match TRBD1. V lost 1 base, J lost 5 bases, and 8 bases stayed unmatched. Per germline, CDR1 SGHVS and CDR2 FQNEAQ. This CDR3 has 16 residues. Here the CDR3 reads CASSLGGDRDGETQYF. Here the CDR3 DNA reads TGTGCCAGCAGCTTAGGAGGGGACAGGGACGGTGAGACCCAGTACTTC.

This clonotype has a count of ten or more. The gene calls are TRBV11-2 and TRBJ2-1, with D unresolved. With 1 base removed from V and 5 bases from J, the gap between germline ends came to 6 bases. The germline V gene has CDR1 SGHAT and CDR2 FQNNGV. The CDR3 extends over 13 amino acids. Here the CDR3 reads CASSLGRHNEQFF. The CDR3 bases are TGTGCCAGCAGCTTAGGTCGCCACAATGAGCAGTTCTTC.

This clonotype has a count of ten or more. V and J are TRBV28 and TRBJ2-1; 9 bases map to TRBD2. CDR3 length equals 16 residues. Trimming took 4 bases from V and 3 from J; bases not matched to a gene: 7. Germline loops: CDR1 MDHEN, CDR2 SYDVKM. The CDR3 DNA is TGTGCCAGCAGTTCGACCCAGACTAGCGGCTACAATGAGCAGTTCTTC. This sequence encodes CASSSTQTSGYNEQFF.

The gene calls are TRBV12-3 or TRBV12-4 and TRBJ2-7; a weak D match, TRBD1 (6 bases). With 5 bases removed from V and 6 bases from J, the gap between germline ends came to 17 bases. The CDR3 contains 14 residues. CDR3 nucleotide sequence: TGTGCCAGCAGTCTCAAAGGACAGTTTTCCGAGCAGTACTTC. This translates into CASSLKGQFSEQYF.

This clonotype was found many times. CDR3 DNA: TGTGCCAGCAGCCCAAGTCGGAGCTTTCATGAGCAGTTCTTC. It codes for CASSPSRSFHEQFF. V is TRBV11-2 and J is TRBJ2-1, with D uncertain. This CDR3 spans 14 amino acids. Per germline, CDR1 SGHAT and CDR2 FQNNGV. V lost 5 bases, J lost 8 bases, and 16 bases lay in between.

This clonotype was counted only a few times. The rearrangement uses TRBV4-1 and TRBJ2-5; a weak D match, TRBD2 (6 bases). In germline, CDR1 is MGHRA, CDR2 YSYEKL. The CDR3 consists of 15 residues. Trimming removed 4 bases from V and 4 bases from J, with 16 bases in between. The CDR3 nucleotides read TGCGCCAGCAGCCCCTCCGGGGGAGTGAGAGAGACCCAGTACTTC. It yields the protein CASSPSGGVRETQYF.

The table lists this clonotype with many counts. The chain links TRBV12-3 or TRBV12-4 to TRBJ2-1; 11 bases are a match to TRBD2. The CDR3 runs 16 residues. The trim removed 5 bases at V and 5 bases at J, leaving 8 bases unmatched. In DNA, the CDR3 is TGTGCCAGCAGTCCCTCCGGGACTAGCGGAAACAATGAGCAGTTCTTC. Protein: CASSPSGTSGNNEQFF.

The CDR3 DNA sequence: TGTGCCAGCAGCTCCCAGACAGGAGACACTGAAGCTTTCTTT. Protein sequence: CASSSQTGDTEAFF. V gene TRBV7-6 combines with J gene TRBJ1-1; maybe TRBD1 (6 bases). CDR1 is SGHVS, CDR2 FNYEAQ, per germline. Trimming cost V 4 bases and J 3 bases, with 12 bases left between them. The CDR3 contains 14 residues. Full variable domain (rest looked up from reference TRBV7-6 and TRBJ1-1): GAGVSQSPRYKVTKRGQDVALRCDPISGHVSLYWYRQALGQGPEFLTYFNYEAQQDKSGLPNDRFSAERPEGSISTLTIQRTEQRDSAMYRCASSSQTGDTEAFFGQGTRLTVV.

The CDR3 region has the DNA TGTGCCAGCAGTGAAACCGGGACGGCAAGCTCCTATAATTCACCCCTCCACTTT. Protein product: CASSETGTASSYNSPLHF. The chain joins TRBV6-1 to TRBJ1-6, with a weak D call TRBD1 (5 bases). V lost 2 bases to trimming and J lost 0 bases, with 14 bases between them. CDR3 length equals 18 residues. Germline CDR1 reads MNHNS; CDR2 reads SASEGT.